This T cell receptor beta chain was sequenced for a study of OX40 agonist ivuxolimab in advanced cancers. Study context: Patients received ivuxolimab, an intravenous treatment, every 2 weeks at 0.01 to 10 mg/kg.

Sequencing used immunoSEQ multiplex PCR; TCRdb keeps in-frame clones, though not all of them. The sample shows about 72,000 clones, more than 80% of them seen only once. CDR3 length equals 14 residues. Trimming stripped 6 bases from V and 6 bases from J, with 15 bases between. Germline CDR1 and CDR2: WNHNN and SYGVQD (reference sequence). The sequence came from an adult with an advanced solid tumor such as melanoma, head and neck, liver or kidney cancer. The V call is TRBV10-1, the J call TRBJ2-1, with D tentatively TRBD1 (6 bases). The material sequenced was CD4+ or CD8+ T cells sorted from blood, taken in a trial of the OX40 agonist ivuxolimab. Here the CDR3 reads CASSRDTVSNEQFF. DNA for the CDR3: TGCGCCAGCAGCAGGGACACCGTGAGCAATGAGCAGTTCTTC.